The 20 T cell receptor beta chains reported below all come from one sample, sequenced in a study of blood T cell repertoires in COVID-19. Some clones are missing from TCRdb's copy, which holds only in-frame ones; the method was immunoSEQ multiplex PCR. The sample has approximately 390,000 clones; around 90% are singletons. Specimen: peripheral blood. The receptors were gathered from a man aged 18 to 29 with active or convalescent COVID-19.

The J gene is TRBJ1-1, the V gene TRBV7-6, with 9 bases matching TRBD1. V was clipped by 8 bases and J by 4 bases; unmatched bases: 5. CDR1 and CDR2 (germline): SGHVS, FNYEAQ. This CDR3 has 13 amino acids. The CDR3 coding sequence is TGTGCCAGCGGGGACAGGGTAGGCACTGAAGCTTTCTTT. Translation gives CASGDRVGTEAFF.

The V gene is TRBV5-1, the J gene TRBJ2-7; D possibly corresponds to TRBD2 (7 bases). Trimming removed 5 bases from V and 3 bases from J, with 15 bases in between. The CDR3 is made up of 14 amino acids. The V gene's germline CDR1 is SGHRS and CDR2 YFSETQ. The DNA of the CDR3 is TGCGCCAGCAGGATGTCGGGGGGCAACTACGAGCAGTACTTC. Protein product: CASRMSGGNYEQYF.

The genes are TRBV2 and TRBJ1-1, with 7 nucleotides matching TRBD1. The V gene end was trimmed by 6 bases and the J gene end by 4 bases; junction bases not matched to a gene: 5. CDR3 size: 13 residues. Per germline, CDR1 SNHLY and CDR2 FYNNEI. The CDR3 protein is CASRWDSSTEAFF. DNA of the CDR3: TGTGCCAGCAGGTGGGACAGCAGCACTGAAGCTTTCTTT.

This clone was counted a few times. CDR3 region: CASSREGGEYGYTF. CDR3 nucleotides: TGTGCCAGCAGCCGAGAGGGGGGGGAGTATGGCTACACCTTC. The V and J genes are TRBV4-2 and TRBJ1-2, with D possibly TRBD1 on 6 matching bases. With 4 bases removed from V and 5 bases from J, the gap between germline ends came to 14 bases. The CDR3 extends over 14 amino acids. Germline V lookup: CDR1 LGHNA, CDR2 YNFKEQ.

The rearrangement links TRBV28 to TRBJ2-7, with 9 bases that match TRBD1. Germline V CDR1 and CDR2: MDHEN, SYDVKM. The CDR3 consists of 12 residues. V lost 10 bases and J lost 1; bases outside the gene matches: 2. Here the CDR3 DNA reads TGTGCCACCGGACAGGGGTCCTACGAGCAGTACTTC. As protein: CATGQGSYEQYF.

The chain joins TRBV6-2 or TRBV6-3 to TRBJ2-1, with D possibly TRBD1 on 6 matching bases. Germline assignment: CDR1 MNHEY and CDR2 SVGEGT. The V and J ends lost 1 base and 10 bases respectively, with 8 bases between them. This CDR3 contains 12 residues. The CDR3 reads CASSYFGQEQFF. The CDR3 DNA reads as TGTGCCAGCAGTTACTTCGGACAGGAGCAGTTCTTC.

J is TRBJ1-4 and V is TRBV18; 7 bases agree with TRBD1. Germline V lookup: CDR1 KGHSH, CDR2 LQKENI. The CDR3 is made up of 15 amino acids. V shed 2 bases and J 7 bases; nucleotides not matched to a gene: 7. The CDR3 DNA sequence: TGTGCCAGCTCACCAAGACAGGGTTTTACTGAAAAACTGTTTTTT. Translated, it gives CASSPRQGFTEKLFF.

CDR3 region: CASSIWDRGSQETQYF. The CDR3 coding sequence is TGTGCCAGTAGTATCTGGGACAGGGGAAGTCAAGAGACCCAGTACTTC. V is TRBV19 and J is TRBJ2-5, with 10 positions matching TRBD1. With V trimmed by 3 bases and J by 2 bases, 6 bases remained unmatched. Germline CDR1 LNHDA, CDR2 SQIVND (reference sequence). CDR3 length equals 16 residues.

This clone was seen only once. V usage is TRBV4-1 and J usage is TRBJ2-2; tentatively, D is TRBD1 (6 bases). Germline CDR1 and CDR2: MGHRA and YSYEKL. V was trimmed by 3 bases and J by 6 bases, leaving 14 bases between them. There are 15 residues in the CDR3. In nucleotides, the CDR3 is TGCGCCAGCAGCCAGCGCTCAGGGGTAGCCGGGGAGCTGTTTTTT. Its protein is CASSQRSGVAGELFF.

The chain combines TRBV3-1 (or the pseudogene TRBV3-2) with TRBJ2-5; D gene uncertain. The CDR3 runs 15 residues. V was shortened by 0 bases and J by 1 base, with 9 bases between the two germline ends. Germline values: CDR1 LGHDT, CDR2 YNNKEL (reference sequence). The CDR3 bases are TGTGCCAGCAGCCAAGATATACCTATCCAAGAGACCCAGTACTTC. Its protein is CASSQDIPIQETQYF.

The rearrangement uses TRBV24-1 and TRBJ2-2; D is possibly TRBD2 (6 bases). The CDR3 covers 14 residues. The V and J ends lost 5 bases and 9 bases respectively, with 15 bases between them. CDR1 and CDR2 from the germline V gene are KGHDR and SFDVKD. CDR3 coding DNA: TGTGCCACCAGTGCGTTTCCGGAGGGCCGGGAGCTGTTTTTT. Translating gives CATSAFPEGRELFF.

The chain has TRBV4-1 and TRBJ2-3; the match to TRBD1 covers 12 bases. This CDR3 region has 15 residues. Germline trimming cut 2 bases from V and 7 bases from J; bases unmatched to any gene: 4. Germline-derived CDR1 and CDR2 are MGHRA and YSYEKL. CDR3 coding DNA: TGCGCCAGCAGCCAACCGGGACAGGGGGCAAATACGCAGTATTTT. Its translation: CASSQPGQGANTQYF.

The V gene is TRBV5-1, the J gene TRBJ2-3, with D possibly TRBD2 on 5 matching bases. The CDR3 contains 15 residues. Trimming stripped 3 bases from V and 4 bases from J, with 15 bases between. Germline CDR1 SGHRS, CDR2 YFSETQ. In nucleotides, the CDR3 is TGCGCCAGCAGCTCACGGGGAGATTATGCAGATACGCAGTATTTT. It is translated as CASSSRGDYADTQYF.

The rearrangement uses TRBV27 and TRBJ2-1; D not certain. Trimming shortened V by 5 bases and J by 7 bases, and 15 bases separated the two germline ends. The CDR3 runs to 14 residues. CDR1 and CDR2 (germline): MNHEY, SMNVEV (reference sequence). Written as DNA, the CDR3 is TGTGCCAGCAGTCCAGGTATTGCTTGGAATGAGCAGTTCTTC. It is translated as CASSPGIAWNEQFF.

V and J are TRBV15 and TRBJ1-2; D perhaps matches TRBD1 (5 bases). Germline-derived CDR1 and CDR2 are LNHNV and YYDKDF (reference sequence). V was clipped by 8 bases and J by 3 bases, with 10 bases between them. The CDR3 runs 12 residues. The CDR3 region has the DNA TGTGCCACCTCGAGGGACTACTATGGCTACACCTTC. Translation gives CATSRDYYGYTF.

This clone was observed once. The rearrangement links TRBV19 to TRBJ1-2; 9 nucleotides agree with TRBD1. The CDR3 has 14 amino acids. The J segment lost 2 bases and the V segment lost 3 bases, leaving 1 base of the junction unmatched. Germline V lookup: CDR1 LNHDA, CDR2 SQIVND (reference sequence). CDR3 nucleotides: TGTGCCAGTAGTATCGGACAGGGGAACTATGGCTACACCTTC. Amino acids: CASSIGQGNYGYTF.

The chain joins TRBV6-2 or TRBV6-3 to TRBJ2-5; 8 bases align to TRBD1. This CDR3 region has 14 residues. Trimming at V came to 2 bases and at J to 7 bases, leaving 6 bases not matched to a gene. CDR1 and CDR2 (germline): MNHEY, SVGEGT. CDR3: CASSYPTGAGTQYF. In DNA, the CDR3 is TGTGCCAGCAGTTACCCGACAGGGGCAGGGACCCAGTACTTC.

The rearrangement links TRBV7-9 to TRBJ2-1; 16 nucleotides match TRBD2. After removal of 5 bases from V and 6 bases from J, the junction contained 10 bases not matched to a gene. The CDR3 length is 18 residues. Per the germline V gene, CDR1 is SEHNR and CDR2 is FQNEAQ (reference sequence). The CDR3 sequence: CASSQGLAGGLGLNEQFF. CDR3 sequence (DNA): TGTGCCAGCAGCCAGGGACTAGCGGGGGGGCTGGGGCTCAATGAGCAGTTCTTC.

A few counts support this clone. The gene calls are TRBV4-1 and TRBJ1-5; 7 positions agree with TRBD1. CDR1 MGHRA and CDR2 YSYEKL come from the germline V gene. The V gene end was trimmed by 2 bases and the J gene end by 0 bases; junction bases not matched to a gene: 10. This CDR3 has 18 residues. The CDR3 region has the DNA TGCGCCAGCAGCCAACTTTGGGACAGACTGTATAGCAATCAGCCCCAGCATTTT. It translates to CASSQLWDRLYSNQPQHF.

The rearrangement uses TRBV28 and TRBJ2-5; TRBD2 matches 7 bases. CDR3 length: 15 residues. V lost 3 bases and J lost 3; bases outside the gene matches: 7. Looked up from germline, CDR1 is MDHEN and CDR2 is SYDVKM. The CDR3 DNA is TGTGCCAGCAGTTTGAGGTCGGGGAGGGAAGAGACCCAGTACTTC. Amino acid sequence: CASSLRSGREETQYF.